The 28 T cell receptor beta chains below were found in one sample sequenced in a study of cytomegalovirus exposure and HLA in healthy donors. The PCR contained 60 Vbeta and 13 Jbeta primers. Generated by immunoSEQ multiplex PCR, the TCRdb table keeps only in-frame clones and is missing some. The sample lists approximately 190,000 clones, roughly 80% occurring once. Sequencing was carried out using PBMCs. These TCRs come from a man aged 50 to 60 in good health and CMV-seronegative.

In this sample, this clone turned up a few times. The CDR3 bases are TGTGCCAGCAGTACCAGGAACACCGGGGAGCTGTTTTTT. Its translation: CASSTRNTGELFF. The J gene is TRBJ2-2, the V gene TRBV2; D unclear. Looked up from germline, CDR1 is SNHLY and CDR2 is FYNNEI. The CDR3 totals 13 residues. Trimming took off 5 bases at V and 1 base at J, with 5 bases between the two ends.

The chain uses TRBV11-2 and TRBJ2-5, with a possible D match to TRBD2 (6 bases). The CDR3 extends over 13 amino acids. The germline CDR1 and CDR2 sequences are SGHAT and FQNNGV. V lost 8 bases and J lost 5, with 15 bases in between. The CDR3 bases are TGTGCCAGCCTCCCCTGGGGGGTGGAGACCCAGTACTTC. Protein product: CASLPWGVETQYF. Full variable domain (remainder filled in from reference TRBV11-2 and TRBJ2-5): EAGVAQSPRYKIIEKRQSVAFWCNPISGHATLYWYQQILGQGPKLLIQFQNNGVVDDSQLPKDRFSAERLKGVDSTLKIQPAKLEDSAVYLCASLPWGVETQYFGPGTRLLVL.

The CDR3 DNA is TGTGCCAGCAGTTTAGCAGCCGGGACAGGGGGAAGTGAAAAACTGTTTTTT. Protein: CASSLAAGTGGSEKLFF. The genes are TRBV27 and TRBJ1-4, with 11 bases aligning to TRBD1. From germline, CDR1 is MNHEY and CDR2 SMNVEV (reference sequence). CDR3 length: 17 amino acids. Unmatched junction bases numbered 9, after V lost 2 bases and J lost 7 bases.

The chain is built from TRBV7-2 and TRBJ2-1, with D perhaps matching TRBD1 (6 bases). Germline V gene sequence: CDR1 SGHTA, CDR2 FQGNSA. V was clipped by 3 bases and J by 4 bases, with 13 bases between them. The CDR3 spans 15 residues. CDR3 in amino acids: CASSFSGTSYNEQFF. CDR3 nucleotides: TGTGCCAGCAGCTTTTCCGGGACATCTTACAATGAGCAGTTCTTC.

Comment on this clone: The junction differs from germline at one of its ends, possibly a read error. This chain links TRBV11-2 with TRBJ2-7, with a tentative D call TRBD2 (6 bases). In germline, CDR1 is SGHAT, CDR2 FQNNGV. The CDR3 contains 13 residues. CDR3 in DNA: TGCGCCAGCAGTACTAGCCGGGGCTACGAGCAGTACTTC. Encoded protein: CASSTSRGYEQYF.

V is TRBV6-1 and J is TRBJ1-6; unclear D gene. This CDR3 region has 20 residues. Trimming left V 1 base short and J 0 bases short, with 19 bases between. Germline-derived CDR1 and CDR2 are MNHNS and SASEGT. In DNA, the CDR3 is TGTGCCAGCAGTGAAGTAGCGGGCCCGCATGGAAGCTCCTATAATTCACCCCTCCACTTT. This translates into CASSEVAGPHGSSYNSPLHF.

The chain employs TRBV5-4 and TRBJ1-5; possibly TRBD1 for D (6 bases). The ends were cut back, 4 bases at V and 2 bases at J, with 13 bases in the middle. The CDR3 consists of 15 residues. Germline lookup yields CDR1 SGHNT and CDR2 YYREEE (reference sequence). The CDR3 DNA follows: TGTGCCAGCAGCATACAGGGTGCTGGCAATCAGCCCCAGCATTTT. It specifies CASSIQGAGNQPQHF.

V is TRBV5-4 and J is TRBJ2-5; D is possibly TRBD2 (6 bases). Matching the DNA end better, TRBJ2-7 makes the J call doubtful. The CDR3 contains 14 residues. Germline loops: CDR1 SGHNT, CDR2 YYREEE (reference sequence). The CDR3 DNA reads TGTGCCACCTCTGCCGGGACGGAGGGCTACGAGCAGTACTTC. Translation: CATSAGTEGYEQYF.

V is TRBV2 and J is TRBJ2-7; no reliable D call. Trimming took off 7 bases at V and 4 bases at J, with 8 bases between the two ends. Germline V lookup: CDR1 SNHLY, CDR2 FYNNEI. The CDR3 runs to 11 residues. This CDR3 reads CASTRAYEQYF. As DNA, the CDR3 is TGTGCCAGCACGCGAGCGTACGAGCAGTACTTC. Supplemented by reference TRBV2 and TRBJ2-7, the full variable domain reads EPEVTQTPSHQVTQMGQEVILRCVPISNHLYFYWYRQILGQKVEFLVSFYNNEISEKSEIFDDQFSVERPDGSNFTLKIRSTKLEDSAMYFCASTRAYEQYFGPGTRLTVT.

CDR3 residues: CASSLTTVGRTEAFF. DNA for the CDR3: TGTGCCAGCAGCTTAACTACAGTAGGGAGGACTGAAGCTTTCTTT. V is TRBV11-1 and J is TRBJ1-1, with D uncertain. This CDR3 region has 15 residues. From germline, CDR1 is SGHAT and CDR2 FQDESV (reference sequence). V was cut by 2 bases and J by 5 bases, with 15 bases left in between.

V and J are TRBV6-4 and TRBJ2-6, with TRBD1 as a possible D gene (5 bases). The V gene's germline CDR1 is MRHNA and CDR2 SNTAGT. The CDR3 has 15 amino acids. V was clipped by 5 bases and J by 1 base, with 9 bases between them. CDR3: CASSPQGSGANVLTF. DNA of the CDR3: TGTGCCAGCAGTCCTCAGGGTTCTGGGGCCAACGTCCTGACTTTC.

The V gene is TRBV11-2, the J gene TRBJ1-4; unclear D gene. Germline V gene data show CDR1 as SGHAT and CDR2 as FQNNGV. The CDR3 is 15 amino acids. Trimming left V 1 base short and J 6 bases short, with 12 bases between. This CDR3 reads CASSLVGGGDEKLFF. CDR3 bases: TGTGCCAGCAGCTTAGTTGGCGGTGGAGATGAAAAACTGTTTTTT.

Here the CDR3 DNA reads TGTGCCAGCAGCTTTACTACAAACTATGGCTACACCTTC. Protein product: CASSFTTNYGYTF. This chain uses TRBV7-2 with TRBJ1-2; D gene ambiguous. The CDR3 contains 13 residues. Germline assignment: CDR1 SGHTA and CDR2 FQGNSA. Trimming cost V 3 bases and J 2 bases, with 7 bases left between them.

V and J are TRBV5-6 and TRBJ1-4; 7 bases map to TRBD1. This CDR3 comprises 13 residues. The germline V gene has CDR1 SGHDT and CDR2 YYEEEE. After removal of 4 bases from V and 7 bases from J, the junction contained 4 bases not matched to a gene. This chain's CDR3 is CASSPGGSEKLFF. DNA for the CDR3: TGTGCCAGCAGCCCAGGGGGAAGTGAAAAACTGTTTTTT.

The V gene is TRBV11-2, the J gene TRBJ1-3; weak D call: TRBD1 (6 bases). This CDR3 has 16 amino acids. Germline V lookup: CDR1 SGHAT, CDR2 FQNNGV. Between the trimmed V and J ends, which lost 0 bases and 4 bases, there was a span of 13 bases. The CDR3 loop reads CASSLEGGFSGNTIYF. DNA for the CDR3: TGTGCCAGCAGCTTAGAAGGGGGTTTCTCAGGAAACACCATATATTTT.

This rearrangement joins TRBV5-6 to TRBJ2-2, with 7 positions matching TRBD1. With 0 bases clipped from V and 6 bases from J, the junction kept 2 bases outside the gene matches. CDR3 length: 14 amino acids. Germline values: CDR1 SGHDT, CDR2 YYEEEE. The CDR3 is CASSLGQGAGELFF. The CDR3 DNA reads TGTGCCAGCAGCTTGGGGCAGGGGGCCGGGGAGCTGTTTTTT.

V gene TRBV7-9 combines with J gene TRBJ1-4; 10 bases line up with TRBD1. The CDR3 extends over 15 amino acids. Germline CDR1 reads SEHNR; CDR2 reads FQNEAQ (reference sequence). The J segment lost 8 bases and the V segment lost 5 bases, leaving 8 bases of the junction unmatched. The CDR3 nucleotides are TGTGCCAGCAGCGCCGGACAGGGGGAAAGGGAAAAACTGTTTTTT. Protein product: CASSAGQGEREKLFF.

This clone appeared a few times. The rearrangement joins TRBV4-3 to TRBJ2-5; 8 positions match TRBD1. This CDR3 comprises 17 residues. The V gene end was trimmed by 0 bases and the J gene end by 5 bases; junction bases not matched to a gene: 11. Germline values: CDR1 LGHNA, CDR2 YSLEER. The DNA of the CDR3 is TGCGCCAGCAGCCAAGACCGGCGGGCAGGGGGCCGCGAGACCCAGTACTTC. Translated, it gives CASSQDRRAGGRETQYF.

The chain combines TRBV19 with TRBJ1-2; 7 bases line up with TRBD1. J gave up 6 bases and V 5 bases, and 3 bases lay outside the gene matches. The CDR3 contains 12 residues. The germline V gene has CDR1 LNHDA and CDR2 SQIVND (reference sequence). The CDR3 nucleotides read TGTGCCAGTAGTTTCGGACAGGATGGCTACACCTTC. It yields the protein CASSFGQDGYTF.

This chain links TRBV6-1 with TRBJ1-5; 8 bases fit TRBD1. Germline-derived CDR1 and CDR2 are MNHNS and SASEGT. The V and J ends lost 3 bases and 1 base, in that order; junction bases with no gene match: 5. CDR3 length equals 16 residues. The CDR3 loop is CASSDQGAISNQPQHF. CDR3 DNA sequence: TGTGCCAGCAGTGACCAGGGGGCGATAAGCAATCAGCCCCAGCATTTT.

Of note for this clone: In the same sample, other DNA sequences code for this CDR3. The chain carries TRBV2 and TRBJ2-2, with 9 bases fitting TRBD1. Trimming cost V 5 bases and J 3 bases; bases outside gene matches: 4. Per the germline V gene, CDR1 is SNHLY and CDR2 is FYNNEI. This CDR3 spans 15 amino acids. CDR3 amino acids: CASSRDRADTGELFF. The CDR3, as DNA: TGTGCCAGCAGTCGGGACAGGGCTGACACCGGGGAGCTGTTTTTT.

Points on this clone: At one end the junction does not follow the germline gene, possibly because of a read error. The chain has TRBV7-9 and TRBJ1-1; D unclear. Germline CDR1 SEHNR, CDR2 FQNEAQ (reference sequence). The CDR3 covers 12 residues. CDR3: CSSSEQRPEAFF. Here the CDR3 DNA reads TGTTCCAGCAGTGAACAGAGACCTGAAGCTTTCTTT.

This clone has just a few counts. CDR3 in amino acids: CASSLDPKGAGETQYF. CDR3 nucleotide sequence: TGCGCCAGCAGCTTAGATCCCAAGGGGGCCGGAGAGACCCAGTACTTC. This rearrangement joins TRBV5-1 to TRBJ2-5; 7 nucleotides match TRBD1. CDR3 length: 16 residues. Germline assignment: CDR1 SGHRS and CDR2 YFSETQ. The V and J ends lost 2 bases and 4 bases, in that order; junction bases with no gene match: 11.

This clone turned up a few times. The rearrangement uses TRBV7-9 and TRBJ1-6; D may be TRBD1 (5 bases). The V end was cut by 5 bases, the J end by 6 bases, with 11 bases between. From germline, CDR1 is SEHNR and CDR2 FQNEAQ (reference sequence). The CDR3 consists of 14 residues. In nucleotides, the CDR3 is TGTGCCAGCAGCAAGGAGGGGCTTAATTCACCCCTCCACTTT. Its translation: CASSKEGLNSPLHF. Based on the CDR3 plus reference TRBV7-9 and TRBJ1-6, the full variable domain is DTGVSQNPRHKITKRGQNVTFRCDPISEHNRLYWYRQTLGQGPEFLTYFQNEAQLEKSRLLSDRFSAERPKGSFSTLEIQRTEQGDSAMYLCASSKEGLNSPLHFGNGTRLTVT.

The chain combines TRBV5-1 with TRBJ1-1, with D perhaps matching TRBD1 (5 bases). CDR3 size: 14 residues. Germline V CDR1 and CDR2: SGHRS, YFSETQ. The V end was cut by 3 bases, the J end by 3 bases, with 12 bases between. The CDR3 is CASSWGGGDTEAFF. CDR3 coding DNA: TGCGCCAGCAGCTGGGGGGGAGGGGACACTGAAGCTTTCTTT.

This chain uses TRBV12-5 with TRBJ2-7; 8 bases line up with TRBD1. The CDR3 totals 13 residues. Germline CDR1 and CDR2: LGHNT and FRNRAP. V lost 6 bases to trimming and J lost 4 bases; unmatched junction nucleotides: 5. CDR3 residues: CASGPGTGYEQYF. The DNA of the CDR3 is TGTGCTAGTGGCCCGGGGACAGGTTACGAGCAGTACTTC.

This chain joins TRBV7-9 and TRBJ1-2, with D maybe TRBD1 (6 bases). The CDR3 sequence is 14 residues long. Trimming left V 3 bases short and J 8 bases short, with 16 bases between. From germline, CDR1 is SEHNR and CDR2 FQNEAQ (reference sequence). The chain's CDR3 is CASSFWDTEGGYTF. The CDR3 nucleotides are TGTGCCAGCAGCTTCTGGGACACCGAGGGGGGCTACACCTTC.

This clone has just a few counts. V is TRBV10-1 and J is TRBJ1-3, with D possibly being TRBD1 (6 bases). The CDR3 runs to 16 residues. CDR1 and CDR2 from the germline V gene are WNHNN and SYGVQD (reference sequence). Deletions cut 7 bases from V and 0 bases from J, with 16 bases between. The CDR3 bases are TGCGCCAGCACCCGGGACAAACCGTACTCTGGAAACACCATATATTTT. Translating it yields CASTRDKPYSGNTIYF.